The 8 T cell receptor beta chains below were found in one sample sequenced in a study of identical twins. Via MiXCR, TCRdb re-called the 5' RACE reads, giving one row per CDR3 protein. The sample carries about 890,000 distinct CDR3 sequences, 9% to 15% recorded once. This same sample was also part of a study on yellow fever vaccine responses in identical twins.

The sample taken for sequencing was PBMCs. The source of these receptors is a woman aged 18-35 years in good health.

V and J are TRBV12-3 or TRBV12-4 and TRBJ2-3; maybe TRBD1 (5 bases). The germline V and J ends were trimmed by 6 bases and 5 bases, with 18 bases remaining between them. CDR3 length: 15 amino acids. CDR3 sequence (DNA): TGTGCCAGCAGCCTAATTAGACGGCAGGGAGATACGCAGTATTTT. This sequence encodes CASSLIRRQGDTQYF.

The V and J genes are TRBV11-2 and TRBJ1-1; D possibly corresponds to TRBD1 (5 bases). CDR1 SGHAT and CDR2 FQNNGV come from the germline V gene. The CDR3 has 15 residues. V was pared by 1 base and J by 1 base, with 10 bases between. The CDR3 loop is CASSLGGRGNTEAFF. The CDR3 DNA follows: TGTGCCAGCAGCTTAGGGGGGAGGGGGAACACTGAAGCTTTCTTT.

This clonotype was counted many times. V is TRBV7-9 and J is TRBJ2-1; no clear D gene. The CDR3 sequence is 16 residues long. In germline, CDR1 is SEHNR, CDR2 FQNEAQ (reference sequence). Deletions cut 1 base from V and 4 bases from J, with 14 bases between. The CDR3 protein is CASSLEGSIPYNEQFF. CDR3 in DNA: TGTGCCAGCAGCTTAGAGGGAAGCATCCCTTACAATGAGCAGTTCTTC. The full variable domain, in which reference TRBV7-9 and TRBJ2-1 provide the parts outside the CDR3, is DTGVSQNPRHKITKRGQNVTFRCDPISEHNRLYWYRQTLGQGPEFLTYFQNEAQLEKSRLLSDRFSAERPKGSFSTLEIQRTEQGDSAMYLCASSLEGSIPYNEQFFGPGTRLTVL.

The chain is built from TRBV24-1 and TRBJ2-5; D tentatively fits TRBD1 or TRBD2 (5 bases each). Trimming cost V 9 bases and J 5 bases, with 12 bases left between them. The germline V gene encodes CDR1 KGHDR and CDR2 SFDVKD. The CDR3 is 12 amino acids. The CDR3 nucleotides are TGTGCCACCCAGGGAGTTAGGGAGACCCAGTACTTC. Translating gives CATQGVRETQYF.

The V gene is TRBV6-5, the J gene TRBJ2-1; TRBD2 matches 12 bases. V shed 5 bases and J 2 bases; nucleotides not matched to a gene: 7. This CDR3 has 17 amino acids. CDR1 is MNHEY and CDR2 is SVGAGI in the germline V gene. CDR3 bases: TGTGCCAGCAGTACTCCGGGACTAGCGGGCCCCTACAATGAGCAGTTCTTC. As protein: CASSTPGLAGPYNEQFF.

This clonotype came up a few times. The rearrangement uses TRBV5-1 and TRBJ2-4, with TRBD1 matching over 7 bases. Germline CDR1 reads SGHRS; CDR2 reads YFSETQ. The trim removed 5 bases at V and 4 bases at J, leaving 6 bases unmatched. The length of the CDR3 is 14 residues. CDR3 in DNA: TGCGCCAGCAGGGCCGAGGGACAGAAAAACATTCAGTACTTC. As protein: CASRAEGQKNIQYF. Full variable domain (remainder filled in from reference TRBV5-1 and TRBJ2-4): KAGVTQTPRYLIKTRGQQVTLSCSPISGHRSVSWYQQTPGQGLQFLFEYFSETQRNKGNFPGRFSGRQFSNSRSEMNVSTLELGDSALYLCASRAEGQKNIQYFGAGTRLSVL.

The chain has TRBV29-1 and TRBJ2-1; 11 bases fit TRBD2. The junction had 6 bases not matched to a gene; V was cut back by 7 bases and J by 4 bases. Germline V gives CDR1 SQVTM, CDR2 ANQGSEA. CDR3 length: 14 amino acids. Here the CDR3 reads CSGRLAGSYNEQFF. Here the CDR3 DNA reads TGCAGCGGCCGACTAGCGGGATCGTACAATGAGCAGTTCTTC.

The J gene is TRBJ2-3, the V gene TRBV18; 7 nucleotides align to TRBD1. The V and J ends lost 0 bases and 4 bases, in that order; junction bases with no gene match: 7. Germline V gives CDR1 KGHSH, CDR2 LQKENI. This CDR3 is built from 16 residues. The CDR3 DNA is TGTGCCAGCTCACCACCAAGGACAGGAATCGCAGATACGCAGTATTTT. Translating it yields CASSPPRTGIADTQYF.